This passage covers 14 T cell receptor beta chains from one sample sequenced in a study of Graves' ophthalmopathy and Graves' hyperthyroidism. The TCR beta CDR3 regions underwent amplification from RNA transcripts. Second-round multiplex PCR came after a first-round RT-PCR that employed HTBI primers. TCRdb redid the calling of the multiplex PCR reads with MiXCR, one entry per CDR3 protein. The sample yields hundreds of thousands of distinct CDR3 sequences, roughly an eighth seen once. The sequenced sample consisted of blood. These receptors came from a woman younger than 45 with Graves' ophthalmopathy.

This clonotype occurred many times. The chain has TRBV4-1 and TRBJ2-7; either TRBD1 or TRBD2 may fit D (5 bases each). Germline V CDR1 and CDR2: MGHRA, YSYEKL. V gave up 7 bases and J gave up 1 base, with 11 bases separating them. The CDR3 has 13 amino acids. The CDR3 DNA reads TGCGCCAGCAAGGGGACGGGTTCCTACGAGCAGTACTTC. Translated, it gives CASKGTGSYEQYF.

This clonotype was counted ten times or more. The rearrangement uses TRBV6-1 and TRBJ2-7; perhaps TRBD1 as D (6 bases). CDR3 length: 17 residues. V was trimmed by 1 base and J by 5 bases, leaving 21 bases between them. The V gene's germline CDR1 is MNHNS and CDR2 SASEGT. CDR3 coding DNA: TGTGCCAGCAGTGAAGGAAGAAGGCGCCTCTGGGGGCACGAGCAGTACTTC. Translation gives CASSEGRRRLWGHEQYF.

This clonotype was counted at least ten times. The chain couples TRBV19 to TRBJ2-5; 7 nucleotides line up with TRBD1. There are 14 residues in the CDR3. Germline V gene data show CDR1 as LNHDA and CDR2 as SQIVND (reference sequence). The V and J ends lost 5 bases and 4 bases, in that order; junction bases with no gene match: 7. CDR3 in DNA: TGTGCCAGTAGTGTCACAGGGGCTGGAGAGACCCAGTACTTC. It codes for CASSVTGAGETQYF. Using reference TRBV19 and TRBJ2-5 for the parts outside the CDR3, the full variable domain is DGGITQSPKYLFRKEGQNVTLSCEQNLNHDAMYWYRQDPGQGLRLIYYSQIVNDFQKGDIAEGYSVSREKKESFPLTVTSAQKNPTAFYLCASSVTGAGETQYFGPGTRLLVL.

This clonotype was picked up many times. CDR3 sequence: CASAGQGISSYGYTF. The CDR3, as DNA: TGTGCCAGCGCAGGACAGGGGATCTCTTCCTATGGCTACACCTTC. The J gene is TRBJ1-2, the V gene TRBV2; 9 bases map to TRBD1. V trimming: 8 bases; J trimming: 4 bases; junction bases outside the gene matches: 11. Germline V gives CDR1 SNHLY, CDR2 FYNNEI. This CDR3 contains 15 residues.

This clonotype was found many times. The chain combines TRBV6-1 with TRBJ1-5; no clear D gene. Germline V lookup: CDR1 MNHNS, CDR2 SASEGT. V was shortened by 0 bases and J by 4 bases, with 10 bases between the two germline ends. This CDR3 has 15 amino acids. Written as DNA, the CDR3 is TGTGCCAGCAGTGAAGCGATGTCGTTGAATCAGCCCCAGCATTTT. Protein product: CASSEAMSLNQPQHF.

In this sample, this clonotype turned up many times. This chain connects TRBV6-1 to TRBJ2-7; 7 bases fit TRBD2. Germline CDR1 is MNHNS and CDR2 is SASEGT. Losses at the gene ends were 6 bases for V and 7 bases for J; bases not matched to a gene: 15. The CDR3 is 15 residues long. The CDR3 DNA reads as TGTGCCAGCAGCACGGGGGTCCGGACTAGGTCAGAGCAGTACTTC. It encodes CASSTGVRTRSEQYF.

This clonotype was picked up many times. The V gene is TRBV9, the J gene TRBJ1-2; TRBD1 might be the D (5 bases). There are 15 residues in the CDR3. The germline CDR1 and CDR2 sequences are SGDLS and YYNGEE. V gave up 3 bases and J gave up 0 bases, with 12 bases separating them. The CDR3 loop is CASSAGRGTNYGYTF. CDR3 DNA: TGTGCCAGCAGCGCGGGACGAGGGACTAACTATGGCTACACCTTC. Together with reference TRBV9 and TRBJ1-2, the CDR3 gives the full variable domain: DSGVTQTPKHLITATGQRVTLRCSPRSGDLSVYWYQQSLDQGLQFLIQYYNGEERAKGNILERFSAQQFPDLHSELNLSSLELGDSALYFCASSAGRGTNYGYTFGSGTRLTVV.

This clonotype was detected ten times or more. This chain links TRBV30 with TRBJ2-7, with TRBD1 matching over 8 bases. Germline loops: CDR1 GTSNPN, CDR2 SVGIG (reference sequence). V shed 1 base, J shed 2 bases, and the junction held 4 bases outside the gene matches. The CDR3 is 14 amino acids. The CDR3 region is CAWSGGTGAYEQYF. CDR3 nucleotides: TGTGCCTGGAGTGGCGGGACAGGCGCCTACGAGCAGTACTTC.

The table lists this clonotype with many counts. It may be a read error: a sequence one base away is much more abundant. The CDR3, as DNA: TGTGCCAGCAGTCCCCGGGACGGTAGAAATTCACCCCTCCACTTT. Protein product: CASSPRDGRNSPLHF. This chain uses TRBV28 with TRBJ1-6, with a tentative D call TRBD1 (5 bases). There are 15 residues in the CDR3. With 5 bases removed from V and 7 bases from J, the gap between germline ends came to 15 bases. Germline V CDR1 and CDR2: MDHEN, SYDVKM.

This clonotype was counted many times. The CDR3 DNA follows: TGCGCCAGCAGCTTGGGGGAAGGCTTGCGGGAGCAGTACTTC. It translates to CASSLGEGLREQYF. This chain links TRBV5-1 with TRBJ2-7; D not resolved. Trimming took off 0 bases at V and 7 bases at J, with 14 bases between the two ends. The V gene's germline CDR1 is SGHRS and CDR2 YFSETQ. This CDR3 spans 14 amino acids.

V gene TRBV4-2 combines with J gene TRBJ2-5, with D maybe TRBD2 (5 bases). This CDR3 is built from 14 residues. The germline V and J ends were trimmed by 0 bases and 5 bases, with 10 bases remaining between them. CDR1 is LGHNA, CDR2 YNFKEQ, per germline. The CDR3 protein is CASSQEEAGETQYF. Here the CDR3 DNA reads TGTGCCAGCAGCCAAGAGGAGGCTGGGGAGACCCAGTACTTC.

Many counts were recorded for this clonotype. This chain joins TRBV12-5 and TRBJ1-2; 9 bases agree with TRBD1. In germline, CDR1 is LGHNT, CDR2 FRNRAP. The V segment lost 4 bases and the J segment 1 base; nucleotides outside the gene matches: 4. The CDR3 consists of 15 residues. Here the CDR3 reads CASGYGTGLNYGYTF. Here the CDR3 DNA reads TGTGCTAGTGGTTACGGGACAGGGCTTAACTATGGCTACACCTTC.

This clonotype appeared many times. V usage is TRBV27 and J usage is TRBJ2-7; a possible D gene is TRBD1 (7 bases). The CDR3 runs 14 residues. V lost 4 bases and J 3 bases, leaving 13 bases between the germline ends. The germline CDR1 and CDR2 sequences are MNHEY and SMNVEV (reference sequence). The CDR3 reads CASSYRQGGYEQYF. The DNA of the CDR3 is TGTGCCAGCAGTTACCGACAGGGAGGCTACGAGCAGTACTTC.

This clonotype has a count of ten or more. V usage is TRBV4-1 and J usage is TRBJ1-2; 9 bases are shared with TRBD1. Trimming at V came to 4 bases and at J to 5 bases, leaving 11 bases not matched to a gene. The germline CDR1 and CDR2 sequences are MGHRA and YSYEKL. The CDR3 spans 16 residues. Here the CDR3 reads CASSLQTGQGGYGYTF. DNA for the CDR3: TGCGCCAGCAGCCTACAAACGGGACAGGGCGGTTATGGCTACACCTTC.